This T cell receptor beta chain was sequenced for a study of T-cell memory formation after mild COVID-19. This CDR3 region has 16 residues. Looked up from germline, CDR1 is MGHRA and CDR2 is YSYEKL. V lost 1 base and J lost 0; bases outside the gene matches: 5. From the 5' RACE reads, TCRdb called clonotypes with MiXCR, one entry per CDR3 protein. The sample lists roughly 280,000 distinct CDR3 sequences, about 16% occurring once. V is TRBV4-1 and J is TRBJ1-1, with TRBD1 matching over 7 bases. The sample taken for sequencing was PBMCs or a T cell subset sorted from them (not recorded which). The clonotype comes from a man between 18 and 29 years old who had mild COVID-19 (a few samples of this study predate the infection). Cell type and time point are not known. CDR3 protein: CASSQGTGQMNTEAFF. The CDR3 DNA is TGCGCCAGCAGCCAAGGGACAGGACAAATGAACACTGAAGCTTTCTTT.